This entry lists 32 T cell receptor beta chains sequenced from one sample in a study of blood T cell repertoires in COVID-19. The repertoire was sequenced with immunoSEQ multiplex PCR; TCRdb's copy has only in-frame clones and lacks some. The sample includes about 110,000 clones, 88% seen only once; the top ten take about 1%. The sequenced material came from peripheral blood. The receptors originated from a woman in her fifties or sixties with active or convalescent COVID-19.

This chain joins TRBV7-9 and TRBJ2-1; the D gene is possibly TRBD1 (5 bases). Germline V gives CDR1 SEHNR, CDR2 FQNEAQ (reference sequence). This CDR3 has 16 amino acids. The V and J ends lost 5 bases and 4 bases respectively, with 18 bases between them. CDR3 sequence (DNA): TGTGCCAGCAGCGACGGGCAGGGTATCACGTACAATGAGCAGTTCTTC. This encodes CASSDGQGITYNEQFF. Together with reference TRBV7-9 and TRBJ2-1, the CDR3 gives the full variable domain: DTGVSQNPRHKITKRGQNVTFRCDPISEHNRLYWYRQTLGQGPEFLTYFQNEAQLEKSRLLSDRFSAERPKGSFSTLEIQRTEQGDSAMYLCASSDGQGITYNEQFFGPGTRLTVL.

This chain connects TRBV5-1 to TRBJ2-2; D possibly corresponds to TRBD2 (6 bases). The germline V gene encodes CDR1 SGHRS and CDR2 YFSETQ. The CDR3 is 16 residues long. The germline V and J ends were trimmed by 6 bases and 5 bases, with 20 bases remaining between them. CDR3 in amino acids: CASTLLGDWRTGELFF. Written as DNA, the CDR3 is TGCGCCAGCACCCTATTAGGGGACTGGAGAACCGGGGAGCTGTTTTTT.

This chain joins TRBV27 and TRBJ2-1; TRBD2 matches 11 bases. From germline, CDR1 is MNHEY and CDR2 SMNVEV (reference sequence). This CDR3 has 16 residues. The J segment lost 0 bases and the V segment lost 6 bases, leaving 4 bases of the junction unmatched. In DNA form, the CDR3 reads TGTGCCAGCAGATCTAGCGGGAGGAGCTCCTACAATGAGCAGTTCTTC. Translating gives CASRSSGRSSYNEQFF.

The chain uses TRBV15 and TRBJ2-1, with D perhaps matching TRBD1 (6 bases). V was trimmed by 2 bases and J by 10 bases, leaving 15 bases between them. The CDR3 is made up of 14 amino acids. CDR1 and CDR2 from the germline V gene are LNHNV and YYDKDF (reference sequence). The CDR3 DNA reads as TGTGCCACCAGCAGACTGCAGGGGCCTACAGAGCAGTTCTTC. It codes for CATSRLQGPTEQFF.

The sample holds a few counts of this clone. This sequence joins TRBV4-2 and TRBJ2-7; 14 nucleotides line up with TRBD2. Germline lookup yields CDR1 LGHNA and CDR2 YNFKEQ. CDR3 length: 17 residues. V dropped 3 bases and J dropped 2; count of bases not matched to a gene: 6. CDR3 sequence reads: CASSHLTSGRAPYEQYF. The CDR3 DNA reads as TGTGCCAGCAGCCACCTGACTAGCGGGAGGGCCCCCTACGAGCAGTACTTC.

The rearrangement joins TRBV24-1 to TRBJ2-7, with a weak D call TRBD1 (6 bases). The CDR3 has 14 residues. The V gene's germline CDR1 is KGHDR and CDR2 SFDVKD. Trimming stripped 4 bases from V and 3 bases from J, with 12 bases between. Here the CDR3 reads CATSESGQLYEQYF. The CDR3 coding sequence is TGTGCCACCAGTGAATCTGGACAGCTCTACGAGCAGTACTTC.

The chain combines TRBV28 with TRBJ1-1; TRBD1 matches at 7 bases. V was clipped by 7 bases and J by 5 bases; unmatched bases: 13. The CDR3 length is 15 residues. CDR1 is MDHEN and CDR2 is SYDVKM in the germline V gene. Written as DNA, the CDR3 is TGTGCCAGCATCCCACCCCACAGGGGTGGAACTGAAGCTTTCTTT. Its protein product is CASIPPHRGGTEAFF.

The V call is TRBV20-1, the J call TRBJ2-7; D unresolved. The CDR3 extends over 14 amino acids. V was cut by 3 bases and J by 2 bases, with 14 bases left in between. In germline, CDR1 is DFQATT, CDR2 SNEGSKA (reference sequence). This chain's CDR3 is CSASIGSKTYEQYF. For the CDR3, the DNA is TGCAGTGCTAGTATCGGTAGTAAAACCTACGAGCAGTACTTC.

The V call is TRBV28, the J call TRBJ2-7, with 13 positions matching TRBD2. There are 20 residues in the CDR3. The germline V gene encodes CDR1 MDHEN and CDR2 SYDVKM. After removal of 4 bases from V and 5 bases from J, the junction contained 20 bases not matched to a gene. CDR3 in DNA: TGTGCCAGCAGTTCCTCTGTCGACAGGGGGACTAGCGGGATTTGGGACGAGCAGTACTTC. It specifies CASSSSVDRGTSGIWDEQYF.

The chain combines TRBV18 with TRBJ1-5, with TRBD1 identical over 7 bases. With V trimmed by 4 bases and J by 2 bases, 5 bases remained unmatched. The V gene's germline CDR1 is KGHSH and CDR2 LQKENI. There are 15 residues in the CDR3. CDR3 nucleotides: TGTGCCAGCTCACTGGGACAGACCGGCAATCAGCCCCAGCATTTT. This translates into CASSLGQTGNQPQHF.

This chain joins TRBV28 and TRBJ1-4, with D possibly matching TRBD1 (5 bases). The CDR3 runs to 15 residues. V lost 6 bases to trimming and J lost 0 bases, with 11 bases between them. Germline CDR1 and CDR2: MDHEN and SYDVKM. CDR3 coding DNA: TGTGCCAGCAGGACCGGGGGGGCAACTAATGAAAAACTGTTTTTT. Translated: CASRTGGATNEKLFF.

This sequence joins TRBV6-2 or TRBV6-3 and TRBJ2-6, with D possibly matching TRBD1 (5 bases). The CDR3 runs to 17 residues. Germline V gene sequence: CDR1 MNHEY, CDR2 SVGEGT. The V and J ends lost 0 bases and 2 bases respectively, with 11 bases between them. CDR3: CASSYSRSGTGANVLTF. DNA for the CDR3: TGTGCCAGCAGTTACTCGAGGTCAGGGACTGGGGCCAACGTCCTGACTTTC.

This clone was seen a single time. This rearrangement joins TRBV10-3 to TRBJ2-3; the match to TRBD2 covers 12 bases. The CDR3 has 14 residues. The ends lost 10 bases at V and 4 bases at J; junction bases unmatched: 6. From germline, CDR1 is ENHRY and CDR2 SYGVKD. The CDR3 region is CATETSGSSDTQYF. The CDR3 DNA sequence: TGTGCCACCGAGACTAGCGGGAGTTCAGATACGCAGTATTTT.

The V call is TRBV7-9, the J call TRBJ2-4; TRBD2 agrees at 10 bases. The length of the CDR3 is 14 residues. CDR1 and CDR2 from the germline V gene are SEHNR and FQNEAQ (reference sequence). Trimming took 1 base from V and 15 from J; bases not matched to a gene: 9. The CDR3 bases are TGTGCCAGCAGCTTAGGGGGGACTAGCGAAGGATGGTACTTC. This sequence encodes CASSLGGTSEGWYF.

For the CDR3, the DNA is TGTGCCACCAGTGAACCTACAGGGGGCTCTGGGGCCAACGTCCTGACTTTC. It translates to CATSEPTGGSGANVLTF. The chain employs TRBV24-1 and TRBJ2-6, with 8 positions matching TRBD1. From germline, CDR1 is KGHDR and CDR2 SFDVKD. This CDR3 region has 17 residues. Trimming took 4 bases from V and 0 from J; bases not matched to a gene: 4.

The rearrangement joins TRBV19 to TRBJ1-5; maybe TRBD1 (5 bases). Trimming cost V 10 bases and J 2 bases, with 9 bases left between them. Germline CDR1 reads LNHDA; CDR2 reads SQIVND (reference sequence). This CDR3 is built from 12 residues. The CDR3 loop reads CATGGGNQPQHF. CDR3 coding DNA: TGTGCCACGGGGGGTGGCAATCAGCCCCAGCATTTT.

This chain joins TRBV24-1 and TRBJ2-1; D is undetermined. The CDR3 loop spans 15 amino acids. Germline V lookup: CDR1 KGHDR, CDR2 SFDVKD. The V end lost 5 bases, the J end lost 4 bases, and 14 bases lay between the germline ends. The CDR3 DNA follows: TGTGCCACCAGTGGTGTCTCTTCCCCTTACAATGAGCAGTTCTTC. It is translated as CATSGVSSPYNEQFF.

This sequence joins TRBV27 and TRBJ2-3; D is undetermined. Germline CDR1 and CDR2: MNHEY and SMNVEV (reference sequence). The CDR3 is 11 amino acids. V lost 8 bases and J 5 bases, leaving 8 bases between the germline ends. The CDR3 DNA is TGTGCCAGCCGCTTGCGAGATACGCAGTATTTT. Translation: CASRLRDTQYF.

The chain joins TRBV10-1 to TRBJ2-1; 10 nucleotides agree with TRBD2. The germline gives CDR1 WNHNN, CDR2 SYGVQD (reference sequence). With V trimmed by 8 bases and J by 1 base, 8 bases remained unmatched. The CDR3 extends over 16 amino acids. This CDR3 is CASHQSGRESYNEQFF. The CDR3 coding sequence is TGCGCCAGCCACCAGAGCGGGAGGGAATCCTACAATGAGCAGTTCTTC.

The V gene is TRBV28, the J gene TRBJ2-3, with D possibly matching TRBD2 (6 bases). The CDR3 length is 21 residues. Germline V gene data show CDR1 as MDHEN and CDR2 as SYDVKM. Trimming removed 3 bases at V and 4 bases at J, with 32 bases between. CDR3 in DNA: TGTGCCAGCAGTTTCGTCTCCGGGGGAGGTTGGCAGACGGGAAGCTCAGATACGCAGTATTTT. Its translation is CASSFVSGGGWQTGSSDTQYF.

This clone was seen more than once but under ten times. The chain carries TRBV4-2 and TRBJ2-7; the D gene is possibly TRBD2 (6 bases). This CDR3 spans 15 amino acids. Germline loops: CDR1 LGHNA, CDR2 YNFKEQ. The V and J ends lost 0 bases and 3 bases respectively, with 12 bases between them. The CDR3 DNA is TGTGCCAGCAGCCAAGAAGGTGGGAGGCTCTACGAGCAGTACTTC. Amino acids: CASSQEGGRLYEQYF.

The CDR3 spells CASSFLTAPTNSPLHF. CDR3 sequence (DNA): TGTGCCAGCAGCTTCCTGACAGCCCCGACCAATTCACCCCTCCACTTT. This rearrangement joins TRBV11-2 to TRBJ1-6, with D maybe TRBD1 (5 bases). CDR3 length: 16 amino acids. Germline V gene data show CDR1 as SGHAT and CDR2 as FQNNGV. Deletions cut 3 bases from V and 7 bases from J, with 16 bases between.

The CDR3 spells CASSPLGAGPTDTQYF. In nucleotides, the CDR3 is TGTGCCAGCAGCCCACTCGGAGCGGGACCCACAGATACGCAGTATTTT. The chain links TRBV9 to TRBJ2-3, with TRBD2 identical over 7 bases. The CDR3 has 16 amino acids. Germline CDR1 is SGDLS and CDR2 is YYNGEE. V trimming: 4 bases; J trimming: 2 bases; junction bases outside the gene matches: 10.

This chain joins TRBV6-5 and TRBJ1-1; unclear D gene. Germline V gives CDR1 MNHEY, CDR2 SVGAGI. Trimming removed 0 bases from V and 0 bases from J, with 5 bases in between. CDR3 length equals 14 residues. DNA for the CDR3: TGTGCCAGCAGTTACTCTAACTTGAACACTGAAGCTTTCTTT. The encoded protein is CASSYSNLNTEAFF.

This chain joins TRBV5-8 and TRBJ1-3; D remains unclear. With 4 bases removed from V and 0 bases from J, the gap between germline ends came to 17 bases. Per the germline V gene, CDR1 is SGHTS and CDR2 is YDEGEE. The CDR3 consists of 17 residues. The CDR3 DNA is TGTGCCAGCAGCCCGCGCAGGTCCATAAGCTCTGGAAACACCATATATTTT. It is translated as CASSPRRSISSGNTIYF.

The rearrangement links TRBV7-2 to TRBJ2-7; a weak D match, TRBD2 (5 bases). Germline CDR1 reads SGHTA; CDR2 reads FQGNSA. The CDR3 has 14 amino acids. Trimming shortened V by 1 base and J by 2 bases, and 9 bases separated the two germline ends. The CDR3 loop reads CASSLGGGPYEQYF. CDR3 coding DNA: TGTGCCAGCAGCTTAGGTGGCGGGCCCTACGAGCAGTACTTC.

This clone is a singleton in its sample. The gene calls are TRBV10-3 and TRBJ1-4, with 9 bases identical to TRBD1. Germline CDR1 ENHRY, CDR2 SYGVKD. The CDR3 is made up of 14 amino acids. V shed 6 bases and J 8 bases; nucleotides not matched to a gene: 7. CDR3 loop: CAISDRGAGEKLFF. Written as DNA, the CDR3 is TGTGCCATCAGCGACAGGGGGGCGGGGGAAAAACTGTTTTTT.

The V gene is TRBV18, the J gene TRBJ1-5, with 9 nucleotides matching TRBD1. J gave up 3 bases and V 8 bases, and 2 bases lay outside the gene matches. There are 13 residues in the CDR3. Germline assignment: CDR1 KGHSH and CDR2 LQKENI. The CDR3 DNA follows: TGTGCCAGCCGACAGGGGGTCAATCAGCCCCAGCATTTT. This encodes CASRQGVNQPQHF.

This chain uses TRBV7-8 with TRBJ2-3; 8 bases fit TRBD2. Looked up from germline, CDR1 is SGHVS and CDR2 is FQNEAQ. The V and J ends lost 5 bases and 2 bases, in that order; junction bases with no gene match: 6. The CDR3 runs 15 residues. CDR3 region: CASSQTSGFTDTQYF. CDR3 nucleotides: TGTGCCAGCAGCCAAACTAGCGGTTTCACAGATACGCAGTATTTT.

The chain has TRBV3-1 (or the pseudogene TRBV3-2) and TRBJ1-5; the D is unclear. Trimming pared 1 base from V and 1 base from J, leaving 8 bases between. Germline V lookup: CDR1 LGHDT, CDR2 YNNKEL (reference sequence). This CDR3 is 15 amino acids long. The CDR3 protein is CASSQGALSNQPQHF. The CDR3 region has the DNA TGTGCCAGCAGCCAAGGGGCACTCAGCAATCAGCCCCAGCATTTT.

The chain uses TRBV10-3 and TRBJ2-7; TRBD2 matches at 10 bases. Germline V gene data show CDR1 as ENHRY and CDR2 as SYGVKD. After removal of 10 bases from V and 0 bases from J, the junction contained 9 bases not matched to a gene. The CDR3 covers 15 residues. As DNA, the CDR3 is TGTGCCACCCGACCAGGGACTAGCGACTCCTACGAGCAGTACTTC. This codes for CATRPGTSDSYEQYF.

The chain uses TRBV4-1 and TRBJ2-3; 7 bases align to TRBD2. The CDR3 has 18 amino acids. Losses at the gene ends were 0 bases for V and 6 bases for J; bases not matched to a gene: 15. Germline V gene data show CDR1 as MGHRA and CDR2 as YSYEKL. CDR3 DNA sequence: TGCGCCAGCAGCCAAGAGCGTCGGCTAGCGGTAAAGAGGGATACGCAGTATTTT. Translating it yields CASSQERRLAVKRDTQYF.